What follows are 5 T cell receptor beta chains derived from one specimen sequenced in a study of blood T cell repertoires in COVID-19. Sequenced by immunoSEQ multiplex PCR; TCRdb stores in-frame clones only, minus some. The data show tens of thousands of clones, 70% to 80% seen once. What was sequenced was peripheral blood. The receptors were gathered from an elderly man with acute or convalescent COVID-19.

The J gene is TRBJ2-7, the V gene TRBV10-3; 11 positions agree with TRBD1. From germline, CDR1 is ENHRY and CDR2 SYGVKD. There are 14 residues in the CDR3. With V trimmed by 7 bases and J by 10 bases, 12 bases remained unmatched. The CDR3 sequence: CAIKDRGREGYQYF. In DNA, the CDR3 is TGTGCCATCAAGGACAGGGGGCGCGAAGGATATCAGTACTTC.

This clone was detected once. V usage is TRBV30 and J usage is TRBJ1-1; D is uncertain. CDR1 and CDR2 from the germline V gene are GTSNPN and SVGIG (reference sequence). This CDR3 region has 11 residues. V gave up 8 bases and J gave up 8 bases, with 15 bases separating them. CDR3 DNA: TGTGCCGGAATAGGGAGCCGAGAAGCTTTCTTT. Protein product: CAGIGSREAFF.

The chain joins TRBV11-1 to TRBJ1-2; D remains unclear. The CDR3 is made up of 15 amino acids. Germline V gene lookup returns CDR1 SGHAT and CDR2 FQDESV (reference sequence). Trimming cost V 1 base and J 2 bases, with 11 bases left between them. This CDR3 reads CASSLGDTLNYGYTF. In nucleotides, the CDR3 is TGTGCCAGCAGCTTAGGAGACACTCTAAACTATGGCTACACCTTC.

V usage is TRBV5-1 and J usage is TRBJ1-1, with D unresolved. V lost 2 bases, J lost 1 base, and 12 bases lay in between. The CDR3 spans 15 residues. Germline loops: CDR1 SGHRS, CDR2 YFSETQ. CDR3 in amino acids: CASSLTGGRNTEAFF. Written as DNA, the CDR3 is TGCGCCAGCAGCTTAACTGGCGGCAGGAACACTGAAGCTTTCTTT.

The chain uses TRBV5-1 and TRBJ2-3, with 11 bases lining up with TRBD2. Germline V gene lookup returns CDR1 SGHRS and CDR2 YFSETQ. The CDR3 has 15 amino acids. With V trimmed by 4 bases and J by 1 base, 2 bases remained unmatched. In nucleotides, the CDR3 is TGCGCCAGCAGCCCGACTAGCGGGGGCACAGATACGCAGTATTTT. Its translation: CASSPTSGGTDTQYF.